This TCR beta chain was found in a study of OX40 agonist ivuxolimab in advanced cancers. Whole-study context: Prior therapy, whether anti-PD-1, anti-PD-L1 or anti-CTLA-4, was allowed, and 35% to 40% had some.

The protocol was immunoSEQ multiplex PCR, while the TCRdb copy is restricted to in-frame clones and leaves out a portion. The repertoire holds 60,000 to 85,000 clones, with approximately 87% as singletons. There are a few counts of this clone. Its antigen is currently unknown. The CDR3 is made up of 15 amino acids. Trimming left V 3 bases short and J 9 bases short, with 15 bases between. Germline-derived CDR1 and CDR2 are SEHNR and FQNEAQ (reference sequence). Regarding the study as a whole: Some patients who did not respond also had low normalized T-cell clonal expansion.

This sequence was found in an adult with an advanced solid tumor such as melanoma, head and neck, liver or kidney cancer. Here the sequenced sample was CD4+ or CD8+ T cells sorted from blood, taken in a trial of the OX40 agonist ivuxolimab. V gene TRBV7-9 combines with J gene TRBJ1-6; D possibly corresponds to TRBD1 (5 bases). CDR3 DNA: TGTGCCAGCAGCTTCCAAGCACGGGGGACTTCACCCCTCCACTTT. Translation gives CASSFQARGTSPLHF.